These T cell receptor beta chains were read from a single sample in a study of identical twins. TCRdb reprocessed the 5' RACE reads via MiXCR and lists one record per CDR3 protein. Among 540,000 or so distinct CDR3 sequences, about 22% were seen once, and the ten largest hold 0.48%. The same specimen was also included in a second study, on yellow fever vaccine responses in identical twins.

The sequenced material came from CD4+ T cells sorted from blood. The receptor source for this set is a woman under 30 in good health. CDR3s leave out the opening cysteine and the closing phenylalanine or tryptophan.

j_call: TRBJ2-3
v_call: TRBV10-3
cdr3_aa: ATGAFAAGDPDTQY

j_call: TRBJ2-3
v_call: TRBV12-3/TRBV12-4
cdr3_aa: ASSLVASTDTQY

j_call: TRBJ2-1
v_call: TRBV2
cdr3_aa: ASRQGSNEQF

j_call: TRBJ2-7
v_call: TRBV20-1
cdr3_aa: SAREVASGLSYEQY

j_call: TRBJ2-1
v_call: TRBV9
cdr3_aa: ASNQGATYNEQF

j_call: TRBJ2-7
v_call: TRBV12-3/TRBV12-4
cdr3_aa: ASSLAGGPLYEQY

j_call: TRBJ2-1
v_call: TRBV12-3/TRBV12-4
cdr3_aa: ASTPGRHNEQF

j_call: TRBJ1-1
v_call: TRBV3-1
cdr3_aa: ASSQQGAMNTEAF

j_call: TRBJ1-4
v_call: TRBV20-1
cdr3_aa: SAWTANEKLF

j_call: TRBJ2-7
v_call: TRBV12-3/TRBV12-4
cdr3_aa: ASSFQETYEQY

j_call: TRBJ2-1
v_call: TRBV10-3
cdr3_aa: AIRPTGNEQF

j_call: TRBJ2-1
v_call: TRBV2
cdr3_aa: ASKGLAGYNEQF

j_call: TRBJ2-5
v_call: TRBV12-3/TRBV12-4
cdr3_aa: ASRYRDSIQETQY

j_call: TRBJ2-3
v_call: TRBV29-1
cdr3_aa: STGTGGYGTDTQY

j_call: TRBJ2-1
v_call: TRBV4-2
cdr3_aa: ASSQGGLIGAEEQF

j_call: TRBJ1-2
v_call: TRBV4-1
cdr3_aa: ASSQTGVNYGYT

j_call: TRBJ2-5
v_call: TRBV15
cdr3_aa: ATSIPGGAGGETQY

j_call: TRBJ2-3
v_call: TRBV10-1
cdr3_aa: ASSEVTGPDTQY

j_call: TRBJ2-5
v_call: TRBV2
cdr3_aa: ATGTGVAETQY

j_call: TRBJ2-1
v_call: TRBV15
cdr3_aa: ATSREGQGWNEQF

j_call: TRBJ2-3
v_call: TRBV5-1
cdr3_aa: ASSLLRDDADTQY

j_call: TRBJ2-3
v_call: TRBV11-2
cdr3_aa: ATFGRASGESTDTQY

j_call: TRBJ2-7
v_call: TRBV14
cdr3_aa: ASSQGANRAYEQY

j_call: TRBJ2-7
v_call: TRBV24-1
cdr3_aa: ATSDGGTSVYEQY

j_call: TRBJ2-5
v_call: TRBV7-2
cdr3_aa: ASSFSLAGPTQY

j_call: TRBJ1-1
v_call: TRBV6-5
cdr3_aa: ASRHSFEAF

j_call: TRBJ1-6
v_call: TRBV25-1
cdr3_aa: ASSQGQVYNSPLH

j_call: TRBJ2-3
v_call: TRBV18
cdr3_aa: ASSPGAVTDTQY

j_call: TRBJ2-7
v_call: TRBV7-9
cdr3_aa: ASSLGGQGPGEQY

j_call: TRBJ1-1
v_call: TRBV7-9
cdr3_aa: ASSHKTGENTEAF

j_call: TRBJ2-5
v_call: TRBV7-9
cdr3_aa: ASSLYGAQETQY

j_call: TRBJ2-1
v_call: TRBV24-1
cdr3_aa: ATSDTRQGGSYNEQF

j_call: TRBJ2-3
v_call: TRBV27
cdr3_aa: ASSQRLAGGLPDTQY

j_call: TRBJ2-1
v_call: TRBV20-1
cdr3_aa: SASRTLGSNNEQF

j_call: TRBJ1-5
v_call: TRBV20-1
cdr3_aa: SASPPGGNQPQH

j_call: TRBJ2-1
v_call: TRBV9
cdr3_aa: ASSVGSLATYNEQF

j_call: TRBJ1-2
v_call: TRBV2
cdr3_aa: ASRQITNYGYT

j_call: TRBJ2-7
v_call: TRBV3-1
cdr3_aa: ASSQALSGRSTHEQY

j_call: TRBJ2-7
v_call: TRBV12-3/TRBV12-4
cdr3_aa: ASRGTGGEQY

j_call: TRBJ2-1
v_call: TRBV20-1
cdr3_aa: SAREPSGGYNEQF

j_call: TRBJ2-3
v_call: TRBV18
cdr3_aa: ASSIASTDTQY